This is a list of T cell receptor beta chains from one sample in a study of molecular identifiers for immune sequencing clone quantification. From the PCR reads, TCRdb called clonotypes with MiXCR, one entry per CDR3 protein. The sample holds about half a million distinct CDR3 sequences, around a fifth seen once. The sample comprised naive CD8+ T cells from blood, with Jurkat cell RNA spiked in. The source of these receptors is a human donor in good health. Some libraries in this study had Jurkat cell RNA spiked in. Each CDR3 is given with its conserved first and last residue. Fields, in order: V gene, J gene, D gene, clone size, CDR3 protein, CDR3 DNA. A D gene is named only where the DNA matches it firmly. The size field is filled for only some rows; it gives once, few, many or a size class.

TRBV3-1	TRBJ1-1	.	.	CASSQDWVGDTEAFF	TGTGCCAGCAGCCAAGATTGGGTGGGGGACACTGAAGCTTTCTTT
TRBV6-5	TRBJ1-1	.	many	CASSYSSGEAFF	TGTGCCAGCAGTTACTCCTCGGGTGAAGCTTTCTTT
TRBV9	TRBJ2-4	.	.	CASSVDGLFDIQYF	TGTGCCAGCAGCGTCGATGGCCTCTTTGACATTCAGTACTTC
TRBV20-1	TRBJ2-7	TRBD2	many	CSARASGGSSYEQYF	TGCAGTGCTAGAGCTAGCGGGGGAAGCTCCTACGAGCAGTACTTC
TRBV3-1	TRBJ1-4	.	many	CASSQDADSLNEKLFF	TGTGCCAGCAGCCAAGACGCCGACAGTTTAAATGAAAAACTGTTTTTT
TRBV7-3	TRBJ2-2	.	many	CASSLSKNTGELFF	TGTGCCAGCAGCTTATCTAAGAACACCGGGGAGCTGTTTTTT
TRBV6-5	TRBJ1-1	TRBD1	.	CASSYATGVFTEAFF	TGTGCCAGCAGTTACGCGACAGGGGTATTTACTGAAGCTTTCTTT
TRBV27	TRBJ1-5	.	.	CASSDGAANQPQHF	TGTGCCAGCAGTGACGGGGCAGCAAATCAGCCCCAGCATTTT
TRBV7-2	TRBJ2-5	TRBD2	.	CASRRLAGGGGETQYF	TGTGCCAGCAGAAGACTAGCGGGGGGGGGCGGGGAGACCCAGTACTTC
TRBV12-3/TRBV12-4	TRBJ1-5	.	.	CASSLGSYNQPQHF	TGTGCCAGCAGTTTGGGGAGTTACAATCAGCCCCAGCATTTT
TRBV28	TRBJ2-3	.	.	CASSLFVLADGDLTDTQYF	TGTGCCAGCAGTTTGTTCGTCCTGGCGGATGGAGATTTGACAGATACGCAGTATTTT
TRBV5-1	TRBJ2-1	.	.	CASSLVSRPSLYNEQFF	TGCGCCAGCAGCTTGGTATCTAGACCGTCTCTTTACAATGAGCAGTTCTTC
TRBV6-4	TRBJ2-2	.	.	CASSDPPAGELFF	TGTGCCAGCAGTGACCCCCCTGCGGGAGAGCTGTTTTTT
TRBV3-2	TRBJ2-3	.	.	CASSQGTTQNTLTDTQYF	TGTGCCAGCAGCCAAGGAACTACCCAGAACACCTTAACAGATACGCAGTATTTT
TRBV28	TRBJ2-7	.	.	CASSLSVDEQYF	TGTGCCAGCAGTTTATCCGTGGACGAGCAGTACTTC
TRBV16	TRBJ1-2	.	many	CASSHMTGGNSGYTF	TGTGCCAGCAGCCACATGACAGGCGGCAACTCTGGCTACACCTTC
TRBV11-2	TRBJ1-1	TRBD1	many	CASRQGGIEAFF	TGTGCCAGCAGGCAGGGGGGAATCGAAGCTTTCTTT
TRBV27	TRBJ1-5	.	.	CASGWGDNRPQHF	TGTGCCAGCGGTTGGGGGGATAATCGGCCCCAGCATTTT
TRBV11-2	TRBJ2-3	.	many	CASSLVFTDTQYF	TGTGCCAGCAGTTTAGTTTTCACAGATACGCAGTATTTT
TRBV11-2	TRBJ2-3	.	many	CASSFRGRGVDTQYF	TGTGCCAGCAGCTTTAGGGGGCGCGGGGTCGATACGCAGTATTTT
TRBV11-2	TRBJ2-5	.	few	CASSLDWTGYQGTQYF	TGTGCCAGCAGCTTAGATTGGACGGGGTACCAAGGGACCCAGTACTTC
TRBV7-9	TRBJ1-1	.	many	CASSFGGAEAFF	TGTGCCAGCAGCTTCGGGGGCGCTGAAGCTTTCTTT
TRBV19	TRBJ2-7	.	.	CASMGWGNEQYF	TGTGCCAGTATGGGTTGGGGAAACGAGCAGTACTTC
TRBV7-9	TRBJ2-7	TRBD2	few	CASTPGGTYEQYF	TGTGCCAGCACCCCGGGGGGGACCTACGAGCAGTACTTC
TRBV7-9	TRBJ1-5	.	many	CASSSPGYNQPQHF	TGTGCCAGCAGCTCCCCGGGGTACAATCAGCCCCAGCATTTT
TRBV12-5	TRBJ1-4	.	many	CASGLNEKLFF	TGTGCTAGTGGTTTGAATGAAAAACTGTTTTTT
TRBV10-3	TRBJ1-2	.	.	CAISVFDRPPNYGYTF	TGTGCCATCAGTGTATTCGACAGGCCACCTAACTATGGCTACACCTTC
TRBV4-2	TRBJ2-3	TRBD2	few	CASSRSYTSGTTDTQYF	TGTGCCAGCAGCCGATCATATACTAGCGGGACCACAGATACGCAGTATTTT
TRBV6-5	TRBJ2-2	TRBD1	once	CASREDRGVTGELSF	TGTGCCAGCAGAGAGGACAGGGGGGTCACCGGGGAGCTGTCTTTT
TRBV24-1	TRBJ2-7	TRBD2	few	CATSDSAVASGSHPYEQYF	TGTGCCACCAGTGATTCCGCGGTGGCTAGCGGGAGCCACCCCTACGAGCAGTACTTC
TRBV12-3/TRBV12-4	TRBJ2-7	.	.	CASSFQPDYEQYF	TGTGCCAGCAGTTTCCAACCGGACTACGAGCAGTACTTC
TRBV28	TRBJ1-2	TRBD1	.	CASSPHDRGRNYGYTF	TGTGCCAGCAGCCCTCACGACAGGGGGCGCAACTATGGCTACACCTTC
TRBV30	TRBJ2-6	.	.	CAVQGLSGANVLTF	TGTGCCGTACAGGGTTTATCCGGGGCCAACGTCCTGACTTTC
TRBV30	TRBJ2-1	.	many	CAWSAGLGFNEQFF	TGTGCCTGGAGTGCGGGACTGGGATTCAATGAGCAGTTCTTC
TRBV29-1	TRBJ1-2	.	many	CSVEADGHYGYTF	TGCAGCGTTGAAGCGGACGGACACTATGGCTACACCTTC
TRBV24-1	TRBJ1-5	.	many	CATSDRAAGNQPQHF	TGTGCCACCAGTGACAGGGCGGCGGGCAATCAGCCCCAGCATTTT
TRBV28	TRBJ2-5	.	many	CASSTWEETQYF	TGTGCCAGCAGCACTTGGGAAGAGACCCAGTACTTC
TRBV12-3/TRBV12-4	TRBJ2-5	.	few	CASSPLTGRLQETQYF	TGTGCCAGCAGTCCGCTGACTGGAAGGCTGCAAGAGACCCAGTACTTC
TRBV10-3	TRBJ2-1	TRBD2	few	CAISESSGTYGHEQFF	TGTGCCATCAGTGAGTCTAGCGGGACCTATGGACATGAGCAGTTCTTC
TRBV7-2	TRBJ1-1	.	many	CASSLAWKAFF	TGTGCCAGCAGCCTAGCGTGGAAAGCTTTCTTT
TRBV28	TRBJ2-7	TRBD1	.	CAGSTGQGASYEQYF	TGTGCCGGCAGCACCGGACAGGGGGCATCCTACGAGCAGTACTTC
TRBV7-9	TRBJ2-7	TRBD2	many	CASSLPPGLAGTSYEQYF	TGTGCCAGCAGCTTACCCCCAGGACTAGCGGGGACTAGCTACGAGCAGTACTTC
TRBV19	TRBJ1-1	.	few	CASSIALNTEAFF	TGTGCCAGTAGTATAGCCCTAAACACTGAAGCTTTCTTT
TRBV6-5	TRBJ2-3	TRBD2	many	CASSLTGGAMDTQYF	TGTGCCAGCAGCCTAACCGGGGGGGCGATGGATACGCAGTATTTT
TRBV27	TRBJ1-5	.	.	CASSLLSPRYGGLSNQPQHF	TGTGCCAGCAGTTTACTCTCCCCGCGTTACGGGGGGCTGAGCAATCAGCCCCAGCATTTT
TRBV13	TRBJ1-5	.	.	CASSLGARSNQPQHF	TGTGCCAGCAGCTTAGGGGCGCGAAGCAATCAGCCCCAGCATTTT
TRBV6-5	TRBJ1-6	.	many	CASSYSGNSPLHF	TGTGCCAGCAGTTACTCGGGTAATTCACCCCTCCACTTT
TRBV30	TRBJ2-7	.	few	CAWREGAYEQYF	TGTGCCTGGAGGGAGGGGGCTTACGAGCAGTACTTC
TRBV21-1	TRBJ1-5	.	.	CASSTNRDSNQPQHF	TGTGCCAGCAGCACCAACAGGGATAGCAATCAGCCCCAGCATTTT
TRBV28	TRBJ2-2	.	many	CASSLPLNTGELFF	TGTGCCAGCAGTTTACCCTTGAACACCGGGGAGCTGTTTTTT
TRBV7-6	TRBJ2-2	.	many	CASSLALGSAGELFF	TGTGCCAGCAGCTTAGCGCTGGGGTCGGCCGGGGAGCTGTTTTTT
TRBV28	TRBJ2-1	.	few	CASSLFLGRYNEQFF	TGTGCCAGCAGTTTATTTTTAGGAAGGTACAATGAGCAGTTCTTC
TRBV11-2	TRBJ2-3	.	many	CASSLEVRGAVDTQYF	TGTGCCAGCAGCTTAGAAGTAAGGGGGGCGGTAGATACGCAGTATTTT